A few counts support the clone carrying this T cell receptor beta chain. What it binds is not known. The data originate from a study of shared clonotypes between healthy human individuals. The study, taken as a whole, reports: An effect of sequencing depth on clonotype sharing among donors was expected. Compared with memory subsets, naive subsets generally had larger estimated richness. Clonotypes shared by all four sorted-subset donors had higher generation probabilities than non-shared clonotypes.

Per germline, CDR1 MDHEN and CDR2 SYDVKM. This CDR3 comprises 18 residues. Trimming took 10 bases from V and 10 from J, leaving 35 bases between them. Each cell subset's genomic DNA was divided evenly among several immunoSEQ plates. The data were produced by immunoSEQ multiplex PCR, yet TCRdb's version contains in-frame clones alone and is incomplete. The sample gives about 1.1 million clones, around three quarters of which show up once; 0.5% to 0.6% is in the top ten. The rearrangement joins TRBV28 to TRBJ1-5; tentatively, D is TRBD1 (6 bases). Sequencing used memory CD4+ T cells from PBMCs. Subset in this sample: CD45RA-negative fraction. The TCR sequence derives from a man younger than 30 in good health. Some clones in this sample may be carry-over from other donors' samples. For the CDR3, the DNA is TGTGCCACCTCCCGTTGGGGCAGGGGAGCCACCCCCAGTGATCCCCAGCATTTT. Its translation is CATSRWGRGATPSDPQHF.